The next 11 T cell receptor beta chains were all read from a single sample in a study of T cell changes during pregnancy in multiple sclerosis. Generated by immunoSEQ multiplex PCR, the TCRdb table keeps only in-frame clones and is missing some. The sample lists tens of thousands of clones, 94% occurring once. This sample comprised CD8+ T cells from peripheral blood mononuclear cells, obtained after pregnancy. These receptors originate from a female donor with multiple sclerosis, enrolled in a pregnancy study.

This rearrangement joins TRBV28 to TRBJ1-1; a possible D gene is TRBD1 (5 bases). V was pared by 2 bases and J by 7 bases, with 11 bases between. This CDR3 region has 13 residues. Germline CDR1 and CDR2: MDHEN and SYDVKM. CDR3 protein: CASSLGGGFEAFF. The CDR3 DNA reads TGTGCCAGCAGTTTAGGGGGGGGGTTTGAAGCTTTCTTT.

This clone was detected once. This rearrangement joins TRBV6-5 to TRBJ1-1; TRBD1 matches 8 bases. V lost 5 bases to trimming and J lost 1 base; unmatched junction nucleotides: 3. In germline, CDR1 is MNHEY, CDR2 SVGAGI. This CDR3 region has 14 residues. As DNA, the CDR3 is TGTGCCAGCAGTACCGGACAGGGGAACACTGAAGCTTTCTTT. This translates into CASSTGQGNTEAFF.

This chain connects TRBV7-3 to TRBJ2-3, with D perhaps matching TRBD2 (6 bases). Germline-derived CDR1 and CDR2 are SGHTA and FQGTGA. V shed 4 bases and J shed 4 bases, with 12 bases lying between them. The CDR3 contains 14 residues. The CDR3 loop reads CASSSAGKPDTQYF. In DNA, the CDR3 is TGTGCCAGCAGCTCCGCGGGAAAACCAGATACGCAGTATTTT.

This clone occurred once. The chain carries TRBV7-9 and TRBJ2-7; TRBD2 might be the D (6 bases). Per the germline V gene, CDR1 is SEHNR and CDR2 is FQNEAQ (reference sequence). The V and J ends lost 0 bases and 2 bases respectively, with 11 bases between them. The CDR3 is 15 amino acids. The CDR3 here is CASSLAIGGTYEQYF. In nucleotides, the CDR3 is TGTGCCAGCAGCTTAGCTATAGGCGGGACCTACGAGCAGTACTTC.

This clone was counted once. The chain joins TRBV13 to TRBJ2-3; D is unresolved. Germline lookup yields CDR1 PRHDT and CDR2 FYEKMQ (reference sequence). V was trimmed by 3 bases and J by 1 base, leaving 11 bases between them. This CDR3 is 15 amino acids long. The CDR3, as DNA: TGTGCCAGCAGCTTCACGTCAAGCGGCACAGATACGCAGTATTTT. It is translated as CASSFTSSGTDTQYF.

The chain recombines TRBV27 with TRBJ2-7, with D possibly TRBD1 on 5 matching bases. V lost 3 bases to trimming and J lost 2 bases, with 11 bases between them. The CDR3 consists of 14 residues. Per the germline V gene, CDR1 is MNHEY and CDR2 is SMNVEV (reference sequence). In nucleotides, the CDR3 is TGTGCCAGCAGTTTCGGGCAGGGAACCTACGAGCAGTACTTC. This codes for CASSFGQGTYEQYF.

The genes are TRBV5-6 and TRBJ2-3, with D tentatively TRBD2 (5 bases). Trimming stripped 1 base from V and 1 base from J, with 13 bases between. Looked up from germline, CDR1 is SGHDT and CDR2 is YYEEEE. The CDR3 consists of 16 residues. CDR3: CASSLTWESGTDTQYF. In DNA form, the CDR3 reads TGTGCCAGCAGCTTGACCTGGGAGTCGGGCACAGATACGCAGTATTTT.

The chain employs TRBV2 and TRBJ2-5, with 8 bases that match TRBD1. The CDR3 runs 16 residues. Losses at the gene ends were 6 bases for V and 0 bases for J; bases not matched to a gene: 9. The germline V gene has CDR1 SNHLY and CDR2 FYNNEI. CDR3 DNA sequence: TGTGCCAGCAGAAAAAGGACAGGGCGGTACCAAGAGACCCAGTACTTC. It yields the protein CASRKRTGRYQETQYF. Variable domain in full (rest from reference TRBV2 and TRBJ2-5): EPEVTQTPSHQVTQMGQEVILRCVPISNHLYFYWYRQILGQKVEFLVSFYNNEISEKSEIFDDQFSVERPDGSNFTLKIRSTKLEDSAMYFCASRKRTGRYQETQYFGPGTRLLVL.

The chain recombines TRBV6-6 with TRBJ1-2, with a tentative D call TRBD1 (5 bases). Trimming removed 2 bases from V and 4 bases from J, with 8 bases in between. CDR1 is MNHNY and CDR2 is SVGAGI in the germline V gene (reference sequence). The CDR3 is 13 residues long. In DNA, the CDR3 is TGTGCCAGCAGTTACGACAGCTCCTATGGCTACACCTTC. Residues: CASSYDSSYGYTF.

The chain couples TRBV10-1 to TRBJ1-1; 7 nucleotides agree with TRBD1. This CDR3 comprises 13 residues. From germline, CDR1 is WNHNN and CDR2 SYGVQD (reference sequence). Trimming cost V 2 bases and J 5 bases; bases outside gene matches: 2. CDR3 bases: TGCGCCAGCAGTGAGGTGACAGGGACTGAAGCTTTCTTT. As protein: CASSEVTGTEAFF.

CDR3 region: CASGRGYGYTF. For the CDR3, the DNA is TGCGCCAGCGGCAGGGGTTATGGCTACACCTTC. This chain connects TRBV5-1 to TRBJ1-2; D might be TRBD1 (6 bases). CDR1 and CDR2 (germline): SGHRS, YFSETQ. This CDR3 contains 11 residues. Trimming removed 7 bases at V and 5 bases at J, with 9 bases between. Full variable domain (remainder filled in from reference TRBV5-1 and TRBJ1-2): KAGVTQTPRYLIKTRGQQVTLSCSPISGHRSVSWYQQTPGQGLQFLFEYFSETQRNKGNFPGRFSGRQFSNSRSEMNVSTLELGDSALYLCASGRGYGYTFGSGTRLTVV.